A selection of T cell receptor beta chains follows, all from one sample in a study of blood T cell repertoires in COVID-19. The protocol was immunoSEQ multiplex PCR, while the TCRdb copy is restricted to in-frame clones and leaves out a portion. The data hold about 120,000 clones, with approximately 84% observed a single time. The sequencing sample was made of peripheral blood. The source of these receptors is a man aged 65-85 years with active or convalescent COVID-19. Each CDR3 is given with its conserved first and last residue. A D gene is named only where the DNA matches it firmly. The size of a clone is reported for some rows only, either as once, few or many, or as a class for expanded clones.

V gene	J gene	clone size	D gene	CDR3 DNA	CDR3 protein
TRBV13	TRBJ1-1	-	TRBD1	TGTGCCAGCAGCTCTAGGGACAGGGGGAGTAACACTGAAGCTTTCTTT	CASSSRDRGSNTEAFF
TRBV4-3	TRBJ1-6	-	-	TGCGCCAGCAGCCAAGATTGGGGGGGGCCTTCCCCCCTCCACTTT	CASSQDWGGPSPLHF
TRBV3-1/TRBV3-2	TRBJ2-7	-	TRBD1	TGTGCCAGCAGCCCGAAATCGACAGGGTACGAGCAGTACTTC	CASSPKSTGYEQYF
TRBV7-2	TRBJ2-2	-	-	TGTGCCAGCAGCTTTACTAGAGAGCTGTTTTTT	CASSFTRELFF
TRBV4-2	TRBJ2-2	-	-	TGTGCCAGCAGCCCGTACCCCAGGGGAAAAACCGGGGAGCTGTTTTTT	CASSPYPRGKTGELFF
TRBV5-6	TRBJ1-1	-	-	TGTGCCAGCAGCCCCGCCACAACCGTGAACACTGAAGCTTTCTTT	CASSPATTVNTEAFF
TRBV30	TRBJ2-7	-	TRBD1	TGTGCCGGGAGATTACAGGGGATGGGAGAGCAGTACTTC	CAGRLQGMGEQYF
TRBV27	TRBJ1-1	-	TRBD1	TGTGCCAGCAAAAGGACAGGAGAAGGCACTGAAGCTTTCTTT	CASKRTGEGTEAFF
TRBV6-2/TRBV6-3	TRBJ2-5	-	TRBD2	TGTGCCAGCAGTTACTCGACTCGCGGGGGGAGCTGGCGTCCGCTTCAAGAGACCCAGTACTTC	CASSYSTRGGSWRPLQETQYF
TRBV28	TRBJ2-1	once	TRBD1	TGTGCCAGCAGGGTAATACAGGGGCCGGTTCACAATGAGCAGTTCTTC	CASRVIQGPVHNEQFF
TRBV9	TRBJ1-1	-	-	TGTGCCAGCAACGAGGGTAGGTACACTGAAGCTTTCTTT	CASNEGRYTEAFF
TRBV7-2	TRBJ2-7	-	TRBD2	TGTGCCAGCAGCTGGACTAGCGGGAATCCCTACGAGCAGTACTTC	CASSWTSGNPYEQYF
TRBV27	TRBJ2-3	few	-	TGTGCCAGCAGAACCTTTTTGAGGGAGAGCACAGATACGCAGTATTTT	CASRTFLRESTDTQYF
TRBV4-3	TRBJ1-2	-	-	TGCGCCAGCAGCCAAGTCGGGGAGCAATATGGCTACACCTTC	CASSQVGEQYGYTF
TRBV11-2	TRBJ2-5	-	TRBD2	TGTGCCAGCAGCTTAGAGTGGGGAAGCGGGGGACGAGAGACCCAGTACTTC	CASSLEWGSGGRETQYF
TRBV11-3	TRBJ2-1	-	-	TGTGCCAGCAGCACGAGACTGGACTCCCAAATGAATAATGAGCAGTTCTTC	CASSTRLDSQMNNEQFF
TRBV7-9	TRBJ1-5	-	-	TGTGCCAGCAGCTCAGCAGACATACCCAATCAGCCCCAGCATTTT	CASSSADIPNQPQHF
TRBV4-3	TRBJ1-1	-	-	TGCGCCAGCAGCCAAGACAGGTGGACTGAAGCTTTCTTT	CASSQDRWTEAFF
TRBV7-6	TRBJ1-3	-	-	TGTGCCAGCAGCTTAGAGTTTAGGGGTTCTGGAAACACCATATATTTT	CASSLEFRGSGNTIYF
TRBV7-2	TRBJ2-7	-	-	TGTGCCAGCAGCCCGCGGGCCCCCTACGAGCAGTACTTC	CASSPRAPYEQYF
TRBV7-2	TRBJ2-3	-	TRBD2	TGTGCCAGCAGCTTAGACGGGGGTAGCGGGGGGTTTACGCAGTATTTT	CASSLDGGSGGFTQYF
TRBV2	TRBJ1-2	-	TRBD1	TGTGCCAGCTACTCCGGGACAGGGGGGGGTTATGGCTACACCTTC	CASYSGTGGGYGYTF
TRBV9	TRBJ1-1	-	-	TGTGCCAGCAGCGTAGCTGTTGCAGGGGCTGAAGCTTTCTTT	CASSVAVAGAEAFF
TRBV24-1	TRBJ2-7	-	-	TGTGCCACCAGTGCACGGGACACCGAGCAGTACTTC	CATSARDTEQYF
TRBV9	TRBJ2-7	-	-	TGTGCCAGCAGCGTAGGGGGCAGGCCTCCTTCCTACGAGCAGTACTTC	CASSVGGRPPSYEQYF
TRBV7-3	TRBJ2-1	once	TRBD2	TGTGCCAGCAGCTTAGCGGGGGGCCCGGCCTTTGAGCAGTTCTTC	CASSLAGGPAFEQFF
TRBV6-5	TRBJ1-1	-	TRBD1	TGTGCCAGCACCCAGGGGGGTGAAGCTTTCTTT	CASTQGGEAFF
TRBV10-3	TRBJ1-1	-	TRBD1	TGTGCCATCAGTGAGTCGAGGACAGGCAACACTGAAGCTTTCTTT	CAISESRTGNTEAFF
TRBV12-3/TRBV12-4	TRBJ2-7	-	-	TGTGCCAGCAGTTCACAGGGCTACGAGCAGTACTTC	CASSSQGYEQYF
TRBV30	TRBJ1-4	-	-	TGTGCCTGGAGCGTGGGGGCAGGGGATAATGAAAAACTGTTTTTT	CAWSVGAGDNEKLFF
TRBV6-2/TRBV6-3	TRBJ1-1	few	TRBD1	TGTGCCAGCAGTTACGCCAGGGGGCTGGGTGGTGAAGCTTTCTTT	CASSYARGLGGEAFF
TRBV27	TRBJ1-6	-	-	TGTGCCAGCAGTTTAATCCCGGGTCCCTTTAATTCACCCCTCCACTTT	CASSLIPGPFNSPLHF
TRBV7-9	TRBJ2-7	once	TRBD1	TGTGCCACCAGGGACAGGGACTACGAGCAGTACTTC	CATRDRDYEQYF
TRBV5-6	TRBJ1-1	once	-	TGTGCCAGCAGCTTGCCCAGACAGGTCCTGAACACTGAAGCTTTCTTT	CASSLPRQVLNTEAFF
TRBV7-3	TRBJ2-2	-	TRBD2	TGTGCCAGCTCTCCCCTCCCCGGACTAGCGGGGACCCGGAACACCGGGGAGCTGTTTTTT	CASSPLPGLAGTRNTGELFF
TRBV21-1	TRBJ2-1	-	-	TGTGCCAGCAGGCGGGAGGGAGGCAATGAGCAGTTCTTC	CASRREGGNEQFF
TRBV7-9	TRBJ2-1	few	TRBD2	TGTGCCAGCAGCTCATGGGGACTAGCGGGGGCCTACAATGAGCAGTTCTTC	CASSSWGLAGAYNEQFF
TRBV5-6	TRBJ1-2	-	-	TGTGCCAGCAGCTTAGGGGACTATGGCTACACCTTC	CASSLGDYGYTF